This entry lists 25 T cell receptor beta chains sequenced from one sample in a study of early T cells in non-severe SARS-CoV-2 infection. One entry per CDR3 protein, called by TCRdb with MiXCR from the 5' RACE reads. The table records about 54,000 distinct CDR3 sequences, roughly 7.8% of them present only once. The sample here was whole blood, taken at baseline. Receptors originate from an adult who was a healthcare worker with PCR-confirmed SARS-CoV-2 infection or an uninfected control (not recorded which).

V and J are TRBV12-3 or TRBV12-4 and TRBJ2-5; TRBD1 agrees at 7 bases. The CDR3 is made up of 15 amino acids. With 5 bases clipped from V and 1 base from J, the junction kept 7 bases outside the gene matches. DNA for the CDR3: TGTGCCAGCAGTCCTCGGGACAGAGCCCAAGAGACCCAGTACTTC. This codes for CASSPRDRAQETQYF.

The chain carries TRBV28 and TRBJ1-2, with TRBD1 identical over 9 bases. Germline V CDR1 and CDR2: MDHEN, SYDVKM. After removal of 8 bases from V and 0 bases from J, the junction contained 19 bases not matched to a gene. The CDR3 is 19 residues long. CDR3 sequence reads: CASGKPGQGPSVPNYGYTF. The CDR3 DNA reads TGTGCCAGCGGTAAGCCGGGACAGGGACCCTCGGTGCCTAACTATGGCTACACCTTC.

This chain uses TRBV12-3 or TRBV12-4 with TRBJ2-7; either TRBD1 or TRBD2 may supply D (5 bases each). V lost 6 bases, J lost 1 base, and 16 bases lay in between. CDR3 length: 15 residues. CDR3 sequence: CASRAGTGASYEQYF. The CDR3 nucleotides are TGTGCCAGCAGGGCCGGGACCGGCGCTTCCTACGAGCAGTACTTC.

This clonotype was recorded at least ten times. The chain has TRBV18 and TRBJ2-3, with 13 bases fitting TRBD2. This CDR3 has 17 residues. CDR1 is KGHSH and CDR2 is LQKENI in the germline V gene. With V trimmed by 6 bases and J by 6 bases, 12 bases remained unmatched. The CDR3 here is CASSAGTSGTGGDTQYF. The CDR3 nucleotides read TGTGCCAGCTCCGCCGGGACTAGCGGGACGGGCGGTGATACGCAGTATTTT.

This chain links TRBV11-1 with TRBJ1-1; D possibly corresponds to TRBD1 (6 bases). CDR3 length: 15 residues. From germline, CDR1 is SGHAT and CDR2 FQDESV (reference sequence). Trimming took off 2 bases at V and 0 bases at J, with 10 bases between the two ends. CDR3 residues: CASSLQGQMNTEAFF. Here the CDR3 DNA reads TGTGCCAGCAGCTTACAAGGACAGATGAACACTGAAGCTTTCTTT.

This clonotype is medium-sized. V is TRBV7-2 and J is TRBJ2-2; TRBD2 matches at 13 bases. There are 19 residues in the CDR3. The germline V gene has CDR1 SGHTA and CDR2 FQGNSA. The ends lost 5 bases at V and 0 bases at J; junction bases unmatched: 9. The CDR3 coding sequence is TGTGCCAGCAGCCCCGGACTAGCGGGAGTTCTTGCGAACACCGGGGAGCTGTTTTTT. This codes for CASSPGLAGVLANTGELFF.

The CDR3 here is CASSLEIHNNEQFF. CDR3 nucleotides: TGCGCCAGCAGCTTGGAGATCCATAACAATGAGCAGTTCTTC. This chain uses TRBV5-1 with TRBJ2-1; D gene ambiguous. This CDR3 spans 14 amino acids. Between the trimmed V and J ends, which lost 0 bases and 5 bases, there was a span of 9 bases. CDR1 is SGHRS, CDR2 YFSETQ, per germline.

This clonotype was seen more than once but under ten times. CDR3 in amino acids: CASSAGPSTYEQYF. The CDR3 DNA reads TGTGCCAGTAGTGCGGGACCAAGTACCTACGAGCAGTACTTC. The V call is TRBV19, the J call TRBJ2-7; maybe TRBD2 (6 bases). Looked up from germline, CDR1 is LNHDA and CDR2 is SQIVND (reference sequence). This CDR3 region has 14 residues. The V end lost 5 bases, the J end lost 2 bases, and 13 bases lay between the germline ends.

The V call is TRBV29-1, the J call TRBJ2-7; D gene unclear. The CDR3 sequence is 11 residues long. CDR1 SQVTM and CDR2 ANQGSEA come from the germline V gene. With 8 bases removed from V and 5 bases from J, the gap between germline ends came to 13 bases. The CDR3 loop is CSYAETDEQYF. CDR3 nucleotides: TGCAGCTACGCGGAGACGGACGAGCAGTACTTC.

This clonotype was found a few times. J is TRBJ2-2 and V is TRBV14, with 7 bases aligning to TRBD1. After removal of 0 bases from V and 7 bases from J, the junction contained 5 bases not matched to a gene. Germline CDR1 SGHDN, CDR2 FVKESK. The CDR3 has 15 amino acids. The CDR3 here is CASSQDPTGLGELFF. Here the CDR3 DNA reads TGTGCCAGCAGCCAAGACCCGACAGGGCTCGGGGAGCTGTTTTTT.

This clonotype was counted a few times. The chain joins TRBV28 to TRBJ2-3; weak D call: TRBD2 (5 bases). Germline-derived CDR1 and CDR2 are MDHEN and SYDVKM. Trimming removed 6 bases at V and 10 bases at J, with 17 bases between. This CDR3 comprises 13 residues. Written as DNA, the CDR3 is TGTGCCAGCAGGGCGGCTAGCCCACCTCCGCAGTATTTT. Translated: CASRAASPPPQYF.

This clonotype was detected many times. The gene calls are TRBV29-1 and TRBJ2-3; D gene ambiguous. V lost 3 bases and J lost 1, with 8 bases in between. This CDR3 has 13 amino acids. Germline CDR1 reads SQVTM; CDR2 reads ANQGSEA. This CDR3 is CSVEKDGTDTQYF. DNA of the CDR3: TGCAGCGTTGAGAAGGACGGCACAGATACGCAGTATTTT.

This clonotype was counted between two and nine times. V and J are TRBV7-9 and TRBJ2-4; D unclear. This CDR3 contains 13 residues. Trimming shortened V by 5 bases and J by 9 bases, and 14 bases separated the two germline ends. Germline lookup yields CDR1 SEHNR and CDR2 FQNEAQ (reference sequence). In DNA, the CDR3 is TGTGCCAGCAGCGCGAGGATGGGCCCCATTCAGTACTTC. Its translation is CASSARMGPIQYF.

The V and J genes are TRBV7-6 and TRBJ1-2; maybe TRBD1 (5 bases). Germline V gives CDR1 SGHVS, CDR2 FNYEAQ. The CDR3 has 14 residues. Trimming cost V 5 bases and J 4 bases, with 14 bases left between them. The DNA of the CDR3 is TGTGCCAGCAGCCCCGCCGGGGGGACCTATGGCTACACCTTC. Translating gives CASSPAGGTYGYTF.

This clonotype was detected ten times or more. The chain employs TRBV6-6 and TRBJ1-1; D is uncertain. Germline values: CDR1 MNHNY, CDR2 SVGAGI (reference sequence). The CDR3 sequence is 12 residues long. V lost 8 bases and J 10 bases, leaving 17 bases between the germline ends. The CDR3 loop is CASRPLMTGAFF. CDR3 nucleotide sequence: TGTGCCAGCCGCCCGTTGATGACGGGAGCTTTCTTT.

V and J are TRBV9 and TRBJ2-3; D might be TRBD2 (6 bases). The CDR3 length is 17 residues. Germline V gene sequence: CDR1 SGDLS, CDR2 YYNGEE. V was clipped by 3 bases and J by 3 bases, with 20 bases between them. The CDR3 spells CASSATGLPAGTDTQYF. CDR3 in DNA: TGTGCCAGCAGCGCTACGGGACTCCCGGCGGGGACAGATACGCAGTATTTT.

The rearrangement joins TRBV29-1 to TRBJ2-3, with D possibly being TRBD2 (6 bases). V dropped 2 bases and J dropped 1 base, with 10 bases sitting between them. CDR3 length: 14 residues. Looked up from germline, CDR1 is SQVTM and CDR2 is ANQGSEA. The chain's CDR3 is CSVENSGGTDTQYF. As DNA, the CDR3 is TGCAGCGTTGAAAATTCGGGGGGCACAGATACGCAGTATTTT.

This clonotype was seen a few times. The rearrangement joins TRBV29-1 to TRBJ2-7, with 8 bases aligning to TRBD1. V trimming: 6 bases; J trimming: 4 bases; junction bases outside the gene matches: 5. The CDR3 extends over 12 amino acids. Germline CDR1 and CDR2: SQVTM and ANQGSEA. CDR3 protein: CSVTGASYEQYF. CDR3 nucleotide sequence: TGCAGCGTGACAGGGGCCTCATACGAGCAGTACTTC.

The chain combines TRBV5-1 with TRBJ2-5, with D possibly being TRBD1 or TRBD2 (5 bases each). This CDR3 has 14 amino acids. V dropped 4 bases and J dropped 1 base, with 11 bases sitting between them. CDR1 and CDR2 (germline): SGHRS, YFSETQ. The CDR3 protein is CASSGGGSQETQYF. The DNA of the CDR3 is TGCGCCAGCAGCGGGGGTGGGAGCCAAGAGACCCAGTACTTC.

The V gene is TRBV9, the J gene TRBJ2-2; 7 bases line up with TRBD2. CDR1 is SGDLS, CDR2 YYNGEE, per germline. After removal of 0 bases from V and 1 base from J, the junction contained 3 bases not matched to a gene. This CDR3 has 16 residues. CDR3 in amino acids: CASSVGLAVNTGELFF. The CDR3 DNA follows: TGTGCCAGCAGCGTAGGGCTAGCGGTGAACACCGGGGAGCTGTTTTTT.

The CDR3 reads CASSTTGISEAFF. The CDR3 DNA reads as TGTGCCAGCAGTACAACAGGGATCTCTGAAGCTTTCTTT. The chain couples TRBV12-3 or TRBV12-4 to TRBJ1-1, with D possibly being TRBD1 (6 bases). The CDR3 spans 13 residues. V lost 5 bases to trimming and J lost 6 bases, with 13 bases between them.

This clonotype showed up many times. The V and J genes are TRBV7-6 and TRBJ2-1; 11 bases line up with TRBD2. The CDR3 consists of 17 residues. Germline V gene lookup returns CDR1 SGHVS and CDR2 FNYEAQ. V lost 0 bases, J lost 0 bases, and 1 base stayed unmatched. CDR3 sequence: CASSLATSGSSYNEQFF. CDR3 DNA: TGTGCCAGCAGCTTAGCTACTAGCGGGAGCTCCTACAATGAGCAGTTCTTC. Variable domain in full (rest from reference TRBV7-6 and TRBJ2-1): GAGVSQSPRYKVTKRGQDVALRCDPISGHVSLYWYRQALGQGPEFLTYFNYEAQQDKSGLPNDRFSAERPEGSISTLTIQRTEQRDSAMYRCASSLATSGSSYNEQFFGPGTRLTVL.

This clonotype has at least ten counts. The rearrangement uses TRBV20-1 and TRBJ2-7; the D gene is possibly TRBD1 (5 bases). V was trimmed by 0 bases and J by 6 bases, leaving 15 bases between them. CDR3 size: 14 residues. CDR1 is DFQATT, CDR2 SNEGSKA, per germline (reference sequence). The CDR3 loop is CSARDEADRAEQYF. The DNA of the CDR3 is TGCAGTGCTAGAGACGAGGCCGACAGAGCCGAGCAGTACTTC.

Ten or more counts support this clonotype. This chain links TRBV27 with TRBJ1-2; 9 bases map to TRBD1. CDR1 MNHEY and CDR2 SMNVEV come from the germline V gene (reference sequence). This CDR3 has 16 residues. With V trimmed by 0 bases and J by 6 bases, 8 bases remained unmatched. The chain's CDR3 is CASSLSGTGRVDGYTF. The CDR3 nucleotides read TGTGCCAGCAGTTTATCAGGGACAGGGCGAGTCGATGGCTACACCTTC.

The CDR3 reads CASSLLKGGELFF. CDR3 in DNA: TGTGCCAGCAGTTTATTGAAAGGCGGGGAGCTGTTTTTT. The V and J genes are TRBV27 and TRBJ2-2; D not resolved. Looked up from germline, CDR1 is MNHEY and CDR2 is SMNVEV (reference sequence). The ends were cut back, 1 base at V and 7 bases at J, with 7 bases in the middle. The CDR3 has 13 residues.